A single T cell receptor (beta chain) is shown here with its context. Its antigen remains unknown. Generated by immunoSEQ multiplex PCR, the TCRdb table keeps only in-frame clones and is missing some. The sample has roughly 84,000 clones, under 95% seen once; the top ten hold over 2%. V lost 8 bases, J lost 7 bases, and 11 bases lay in between. Germline CDR1 reads SNHLY; CDR2 reads FYNNEI. The length of the CDR3 is 11 residues. This sample stems from a study of cytomegalovirus exposure and HLA in healthy donors. Overall study findings and caveats: Most observed TCR sequences were rare, whereas some public TCRs were detected in many donors. The study listed roughly 160 cytomegalovirus-associated TCR beta chains.

The source material was PBMCs. This clonotype was sampled from a man aged 25 to 40 in good health and CMV-seronegative. The chain recombines TRBV2 with TRBJ1-2; D is uncertain. CDR3 residues: CASGVEGGYTF. In DNA, the CDR3 is TGTGCCAGCGGGGTTGAGGGTGGCTACACCTTC.